This TCR beta chain was found in a study of blood T cell repertoires in COVID-19. As for the study in general: Spain, Italy and the United States supplied samples that represented acute and convalescent COVID-19. T cells, B-cell-depleted T cells, or PBMCs provided the cDNA or gDNA that served as material.

Germline CDR1 and CDR2: MGHRA and YSYEKL. The V end lost 4 bases, the J end lost 8 bases, and 11 bases lay between the germline ends. The CDR3 is made up of 12 amino acids. In the original workflow: The assay estimated nucleated cells by amplifying reference gene primers. Profiled with immunoSEQ multiplex PCR; TCRdb holds only in-frame clones, not every one. The DNA was the basis for D and trimming; V, J and clone size are from that table. The data hold over 600,000 clones, with 70% to 90% observed a single time. Sample: peripheral blood. This receptor was taken from a woman under 30 with acute or convalescent COVID-19. V usage is TRBV4-1 and J usage is TRBJ1-2, with D tentatively TRBD1 (6 bases). DNA of the CDR3: TGCGCCAGCAGCCCGGTACAGGGAGGCTACACCTTC. Amino acid sequence: CASSPVQGGYTF.